The clone carrying this T cell receptor beta chain turned up a few times. The antigen remains undetermined. These data originate in a study of beta chain features in type 1 diabetes. Across the study: On cell yields, gender and age, patients and healthy donors were similar. Study-wide results and limits: Patients with Type 1 diabetes showed moderately but significantly shorter TCRB CDR3s in all four CD4+ subsets.

Germline values: CDR1 SGHTA, CDR2 FQGNSA. This CDR3 comprises 16 residues. After removal of 2 bases from V and 4 bases from J, the junction contained 6 bases not matched to a gene. Reverse transcription of all isolated RNA meant that expressed TCRB transcripts were sequenced. Sequencing was performed with immunoSEQ multiplex PCR; in TCRdb, only in-frame clones are kept and a portion is missing. Of around 690,000 clones in the sample, around 11% are singletons; the top ten hold around 0.12%. This chain links TRBV7-2 with TRBJ1-2; 11 positions match TRBD1. Sequencing was carried out using naive CD4+ T cells from blood. The sequence was collected from a man under 40 with type 1 diabetes. CDR3 amino acids: CASSLPDRGRFYGYTF. The CDR3 DNA reads as TGTGCCAGCAGCTTACCGGACAGGGGGCGTTTCTATGGCTACACCTTC.